This record looks at one TCR delta chain sequence and its context. Its antigen is not identified. The CDR3 runs to 16 residues. The junction had 10 bases not matched to a gene; V was cut back by 3 bases and J by 2 bases. From germline, CDR1 is NSMFDY and CDR2 ISSIKDK. These data come from a study of Vδ1+ human thymocytes. After alphabeta T cell depletion, CD3+ Vdelta1+ Vdelta2- thymocytes were sorted. Study findings and constraints: Thymic TRG and TRD repertoires appeared highly polyclonal, with Gaussian CDR3 length distributions. Around 20% of thymic delta-chain sequences were Vdelta2, with few Vdelta3, unlike blood Vdelta1+ controls.

RNA was extracted from the cells and then reverse transcribed. The CDR3 regions were amplified by multiplex PCR from V-gene primers to a constant-region primer. TCRdb fed the multiplex PCR reads to CATT. Among around 20,000 delta-chain clones listed, 7.5% to 9% were seen once. The specimen sequenced was Vdelta1+ gamma-delta thymocytes from the thymus. Subset reported: FACS-sorted CD3+ TCRalphabeta- TCRVdelta1+ TCRVdelta2- thymocytes. V is TRAV29/DV5 and J is TRDJ1; 10 nucleotides align to TRDD3. This receptor was identified in a child younger than two who had congenital heart surgery. CDR3 coding DNA: TGTGCAGCAACGGGTCGGGGGATACGCACTACCGATAAACTCATCTTT. Encoded protein: CAATGRGIRTTDKLIF.